This T cell receptor (beta chain) comes out of a study of identical twins. Germline CDR1 MNHNS, CDR2 SASEGT. The CDR3 length is 15 residues. With 5 bases removed from V and 0 bases from J, the gap between germline ends came to 13 bases. In its sample, this clonotype was seen a few times. Its target is not known. Each CDR3 protein gets one entry after TCRdb re-called the 5' RACE reads with MiXCR. The sample lists some 570,000 distinct CDR3 sequences, about a fifth occurring once. General study findings and limits: The models gave estimates that fell short of the out-of-frame TCR alpha sharing seen in monozygotic twins. Beta clonotypes that were abundant in cord blood contained fewer insertions, a pattern absent from memory repertoires.

Healthy Caucasian individuals made up all the donors. The data were also submitted as part of a second study, on yellow fever vaccine responses in identical twins.

The receptor's source is a woman aged 18-29 years in good health. The chain joins TRBV6-1 to TRBJ1-2; the D gene is possibly TRBD1 (5 bases). Sequencing used CD4+ T cells sorted from blood. The chain's CDR3 is CASSISGASNYGYTF. In DNA, the CDR3 is TGTGCCAGCAGTATATCCGGGGCCTCTAACTATGGCTACACCTTC.